This T cell receptor (beta chain) was sequenced for a study of a mutant IDH1 vaccine in newly diagnosed glioma. Overall study context: Beginning 4-6 weeks after radiotherapy alone, or with temozolomide cycles, vaccination took place. Participants attended visit V12, the safety follow-up, at week 35, and then attended visit V13 at week 47. Patients under treatment included about 60% males and roughly 40% females and had a mean age of approximately 40 years. Patients got radiotherapy, temozolomide, or both beforehand, and most got both.

Regarding time point: week 35, safety follow-up. Each dose delivered 300 ug of mutant IDH1 20-mer peptide subcutaneously with imiquimod. This table comes from immunoSEQ multiplex PCR, and its TCRdb copy is limited to in-frame clones, with some not included. The data contain just over 65,000 clones, 84% of them singletons. This clone was picked up one time. What it binds is not known. Germline CDR1 is MGHRA and CDR2 is YSYEKL. V lost 0 bases and J lost 3, with 11 bases in between. The CDR3 spans 16 residues. Here the sequenced sample was PBMCs, taken from a glioma patient whose treatment included an IDH1 peptide vaccine. This sequence originates from a man between 18 and 29 years old with glioma. The rearrangement links TRBV4-1 to TRBJ2-2, with a tentative D call TRBD1 (7 bases). For the CDR3, the DNA is TGCGCCAGCAGCCAAGATGGAGGGGGCTACACCGGGGAGCTGTTTTTT. Translation: CASSQDGGGYTGELFF.